This T cell receptor (beta chain) appears in the sequencing data of a study of T-cell reconstitution after alpha-beta-depleted transplantation in children. Study-level results: Surviving recipient cells, namely T cells and thymic progenitors, were the source of high day-60 TCRbeta diversity in some patients. The origin of alpha-beta T cells about two months after transplant was reportedly several hundred expanded graft clones. T-cell counts and diversity at one year post-transplant came mainly from newly produced T cells.

This clonotype was seen ten or more times. What it binds is unknown. Molecular barcoding with unique molecular identifiers was used for the TCRbeta library. TCRdb ran MiXCR on the PCR reads and lists one entry per CDR3 protein. The sample shows under 850,000 distinct CDR3 sequences, around 13% of them seen only once. The V and J ends lost 0 bases and 1 base respectively, with 10 bases between them. CDR1 is SGHRS and CDR2 is YFSETQ in the germline V gene. The CDR3 has 16 residues. The chain carries TRBV5-1 and TRBJ2-2; D uncertain. The material was PBMCs, obtained before TCRalphabeta/CD19-depleted stem cell transplant. This receptor was identified in a girl aged 2 to 10 with congenital amegakaryocytic thrombocytopenia, due to receive a stem cell transplant. This chain's CDR3 is CASSLEVLQNTGELFF. Here the CDR3 DNA reads TGCGCCAGCAGCTTGGAGGTTCTCCAGAACACCGGGGAGCTGTTTTTT.